These 7 T cell receptor beta chains originate from one sample sequenced in a study of technical replicates of blood from a few donors listed by TCRdb under 2017. Library creation used the immunoSEQ multiplex PCR assay. TCRdb holds this immuneACCESS table with in-frame rearrangements only. Some clones are missing; in checked studies, unresolved V genes explain under half, and the rest has no known cause. The table for this sample lists about 62,000 clones; around 87% of them were counted only once. In total, the top ten clones hold roughly 5.6% of the sample. Sequenced: PBMCs. The origin of the receptors is a human donor in good health. Some clones in this sample may be carry-over from other donors' samples.

This chain connects TRBV7-9 to TRBJ1-1, with D uncertain. The length of the CDR3 is 12 residues. With 8 bases removed from V and 4 bases from J, the gap between germline ends came to 11 bases. Germline CDR1 and CDR2: SEHNR and FQNEAQ (reference sequence). CDR3: CASVSGFTEAFF. The CDR3 coding sequence is TGTGCCAGCGTATCCGGTTTCACTGAAGCTTTCTTT.

This clone was detected only a few times. V is TRBV6-5 and J is TRBJ1-6, with D maybe TRBD1 (5 bases). Germline assignment: CDR1 MNHEY and CDR2 SVGAGI. Trimming pared 0 bases from V and 7 bases from J, leaving 7 bases between. CDR3 size: 14 residues. The CDR3 here is CASSYSNRNSPLHF. CDR3 DNA: TGTGCCAGCAGTTACTCGAACAGGAATTCACCCCTCCACTTT.

This chain joins TRBV5-6 and TRBJ1-2, with no clear D. Trimming shortened V by 0 bases and J by 4 bases, and 13 bases separated the two germline ends. The germline CDR1 and CDR2 sequences are SGHDT and YYEEEE. This CDR3 is built from 15 residues. CDR3 region: CASSLALFSPYGYTF. CDR3 DNA sequence: TGTGCCAGCAGCTTGGCCCTATTCTCCCCCTATGGCTACACCTTC.

The chain is built from TRBV9 and TRBJ2-1; the match to TRBD2 covers 8 bases. Germline-derived CDR1 and CDR2 are SGDLS and YYNGEE. There are 15 residues in the CDR3. V dropped 4 bases and J dropped 5; count of bases not matched to a gene: 8. CDR3 coding DNA: TGTGCCAGCAGCCCCAGACTAGCGCAGAACAATGAGCAGTTCTTC. Its translation is CASSPRLAQNNEQFF.

V is TRBV2 and J is TRBJ2-5; 9 bases agree with TRBD2. Germline V lookup: CDR1 SNHLY, CDR2 FYNNEI. The CDR3 is 16 residues long. V trimming: 0 bases; J trimming: 3 bases; junction bases outside the gene matches: 5. The CDR3 protein is CASSEARASGKETQYF. CDR3 DNA: TGTGCCAGCAGTGAAGCGCGGGCTAGCGGGAAAGAGACCCAGTACTTC.

This clone has a handful of counts. V usage is TRBV19 and J usage is TRBJ2-2; 8 nucleotides agree with TRBD1. With V trimmed by 6 bases and J by 6 bases, 9 bases remained unmatched. The CDR3 length is 15 residues. In germline, CDR1 is LNHDA, CDR2 SQIVND (reference sequence). The CDR3 coding sequence is TGTGCCAGTAGCGTCCGGGACAGGTTGGCCGGGGAGCTGTTTTTT. Its protein product is CASSVRDRLAGELFF.

The chain employs TRBV10-3 and TRBJ2-2; possibly TRBD2 for D (5 bases). In germline, CDR1 is ENHRY, CDR2 SYGVKD. The CDR3 extends over 16 amino acids. V gave up 0 bases and J gave up 6 bases, with 14 bases separating them. This CDR3 reads CAISESTRGIPGELFF. DNA for the CDR3: TGTGCCATCAGTGAGTCGACCCGAGGGATTCCCGGGGAGCTGTTTTTT.